This T cell receptor (beta chain) was recovered during a study of blood T cell repertoires in COVID-19. Study details: Acute-phase and convalescent COVID-19 samples originated in the United States, Italy and Spain. From T cells, B-cell-depleted T cells, or PBMCs came the material, which was cDNA or gDNA.

Using immunoSEQ multiplex PCR, the repertoire was profiled, and TCRdb retains in-frame clones only, with some absent. The repertoire includes more than 85,000 clones, about nine tenths of them detected once, and less than 5.5% sits in the top ten. CDR3 length equals 15 residues. Trimming removed 5 bases from V and 6 bases from J, with 19 bases in between. Germline V gene lookup returns CDR1 LNHNV and CDR2 YYDKDF (reference sequence). This TCR was sampled from a man aged 18 to 35 with acute or convalescent COVID-19. The sample taken for sequencing was peripheral blood. The chain has TRBV15 and TRBJ1-1; D uncertain. CDR3 protein: CATSFTRAQSAEAFF. In DNA, the CDR3 is TGTGCCACCAGCTTTACTAGGGCCCAAAGTGCTGAAGCTTTCTTT.